These 6 T cell receptor beta chains originate from one sample sequenced in a study of tumor-infiltrating lymphocytes in primary liver carcinoma. DNA and RNA were both co-extracted from 20-30 mg of bulk tissue that had not been sorted. Production of TCR beta cDNA used around 460 ng total RNA together with a constant-region primer. Three nested multiplex PCR rounds, a slightly modified ARM-PCR method, built the TCR beta libraries. The study ran its first two PCR rounds for around 10 cycles each, using TRBV1-TRBV30 forward primers and a C-beta reverse primer. Via MiXCR, TCRdb re-called the multiplex PCR reads, giving one row per CDR3 protein. The sample has roughly 190,000 distinct CDR3 sequences; around four fifths are singletons. The specimen was tumor tissue from primary liver carcinoma. The receptors stem from a man aged 40-50 years with primary liver carcinoma and hepatitis B virus infection.

The chain carries TRBV5-5 and TRBJ1-5, with no clear D. The CDR3 covers 14 residues. Germline lookup yields CDR1 SGHKS and CDR2 YYEKEE (reference sequence). V was pared by 1 base and J by 6 bases, with 11 bases between. CDR3 sequence (DNA): TGTGCCAGCAGCTTGTTTGCAGTTAGTCAGCCCCAGCATTTT. Amino acids: CASSLFAVSQPQHF.

As to this clonotype: Its ends do not fully match the called genes, so a read error is possible. V and J are TRBV4-1 and TRBJ2-2, with D tentatively TRBD1 or TRBD2 (6 bases each). The CDR3 runs 18 residues. Germline V lookup: CDR1 MGHRA, CDR2 YSYEKL. The CDR3 reads CASSQAARGVGDTGGLFF. The DNA of the CDR3 is TGCGCCAGCAGCCAAGCCGCCCGAGGGGTCGGGGACACCGGGGGGCTGTTTTTT.

As regards this clonotype: This may be a read error: a much more frequent sequence differs by one nucleotide. The CDR3 here is CASSLEPSGSIFF. The CDR3 DNA is TGCGCCAGCAGCTTGGAACCGTCGGGTTCGATTTTCTTT. The rearrangement joins TRBV5-1 to TRBJ1-1; no clear D gene. With 0 bases removed from V and 13 bases from J, the gap between germline ends came to 16 bases. The CDR3 is 13 residues long. CDR1 is SGHRS and CDR2 is YFSETQ in the germline V gene.

Note on this clonotype: An end of the junction differs from the germline gene, which may be a read error. The chain recombines TRBV11-1 with TRBJ2-4, with 13 nucleotides matching TRBD2. The CDR3 sequence is 17 residues long. Looked up from germline, CDR1 is SGHAT and CDR2 is FQDESV (reference sequence). The CDR3 DNA follows: TGTGTCAACAGCTTTCCCGGGACTAGCGGGACCAAAAACATTCAATGCTTC. Translating gives CVNSFPGTSGTKNIQCF.

Turning to this clonotype: This may come from a read error, since a much larger clone is one base off. The rearrangement joins TRBV7-9 to TRBJ2-1; 9 bases align to TRBD2. Germline V CDR1 and CDR2: SEHNR, FQNEAQ (reference sequence). Germline trimming cut 5 bases from V and 0 bases from J; bases unmatched to any gene: 11. The CDR3 has 18 amino acids. CDR3 amino acids: CASSPGISGGSSYNEQFF. In nucleotides, the CDR3 is TGTGCCAGCAGCCCCGGGATTAGCGGGGGAAGCTCCTACAATGAGCAGTTCTTC.

Note on this clonotype: A much more abundant neighbour one base away suggests this may be a read error. V is TRBV5-6 and J is TRBJ2-3; 9 positions agree with TRBD1. The V gene's germline CDR1 is SGHDT and CDR2 YYEEEE. The length of the CDR3 is 14 residues. Unmatched junction bases numbered 4, after V lost 6 bases and J lost 2 bases. CDR3 loop: CASNPQGATDTQYF. Here the CDR3 DNA reads TGTGCCAGCAACCCACAGGGGGCCACAGATACGCAGTATTTT.